The 31 T cell receptor beta chains below all came from one sample that was sequenced in a study of beta chain features in type 1 diabetes. Expressed TCRB transcripts were sequenced after all isolated RNA was converted to cDNA. Assay used: immunoSEQ multiplex PCR; TCRdb lists only in-frame clones, some missing. The data hold roughly 350,000 clones, with 8% to 13% observed a single time. Input material: naive CD4+ T cells from blood. The receptors shown here come from a woman aged 25 to 39 in good health.

V gene TRBV7-9 combines with J gene TRBJ2-7; possibly TRBD2 for D (6 bases). Germline CDR1 is SEHNR and CDR2 is FQNEAQ (reference sequence). Trimming removed 8 bases at V and 6 bases at J, with 20 bases between. The CDR3 loop spans 14 amino acids. The CDR3 DNA is TGTGCCAGCCTAATGGGGGGAGCCGCCGCCGAGCAGTACTTC. Protein product: CASLMGGAAAEQYF.

This chain links TRBV15 with TRBJ2-5, with 9 nucleotides matching TRBD2. Germline values: CDR1 LNHNV, CDR2 YYDKDF (reference sequence). Losses at the gene ends were 1 base for V and 4 bases for J; bases not matched to a gene: 10. The CDR3 spans 17 residues. In DNA form, the CDR3 reads TGTGCCACCAGCAGAGGGGTGACTAGCGGTAGTGGAGAGACCCAGTACTTC. Protein sequence: CATSRGVTSGSGETQYF.

The chain joins TRBV15 to TRBJ2-7, with D uncertain. The CDR3 spans 13 residues. CDR1 and CDR2 (germline): LNHNV, YYDKDF (reference sequence). Trimming removed 1 base at V and 1 base at J, with 5 bases between. The CDR3 DNA reads as TGTGCCACCAGCAGAGTCAGTTCCTACGAGCAGTACTTC. This sequence encodes CATSRVSSYEQYF.

This clone was detected only a few times. The chain uses TRBV9 and TRBJ1-2, with TRBD1 matching 10 bases. Trimming cost V 3 bases and J 8 bases; bases outside gene matches: 13. CDR1 is SGDLS and CDR2 is YYNGEE in the germline V gene. The CDR3 loop spans 16 amino acids. The CDR3 is CASSAHSGTGAYGYTF. The CDR3, as DNA: TGTGCCAGCAGCGCGCATTCCGGGACAGGGGCTTACGGCTACACCTTC.

This clone was counted between two and nine times. The J gene is TRBJ2-7, the V gene TRBV28, with TRBD2 matching 8 bases. The CDR3 has 13 residues. The trim removed 7 bases at V and 5 bases at J, leaving 7 bases unmatched. CDR1 and CDR2 (germline): MDHEN, SYDVKM. The CDR3, as DNA: TGTGCCAGCATTACTAGGACTAGCCACGAGCAGTACTTC. Translation gives CASITRTSHEQYF. Full variable domain (outside the CDR3, taken from reference TRBV28 and TRBJ2-7): DVKVTQSSRYLVKRTGEKVFLECVQDMDHENMFWYRQDPGLGLRLIYFSYDVKMKEKGDIPEGYSVSREKKERFSLILESASTNQTSMYLCASITRTSHEQYFGPGTRLTVT.

V is TRBV2 and J is TRBJ2-1; TRBD2 matches at 8 bases. Per germline, CDR1 SNHLY and CDR2 FYNNEI. CDR3 length: 13 residues. V shed 6 bases and J 8 bases; nucleotides not matched to a gene: 6. The CDR3 nucleotides read TGTGCCAGCAGGGCGGGAGGATGGGATGAGCAGTTCTTC. Protein product: CASRAGGWDEQFF. The entire variable domain, with the rest obtained from reference TRBV2 and TRBJ2-1, is as follows: EPEVTQTPSHQVTQMGQEVILRCVPISNHLYFYWYRQILGQKVEFLVSFYNNEISEKSEIFDDQFSVERPDGSNFTLKIRSTKLEDSAMYFCASRAGGWDEQFFGPGTRLTVL.

This clone was picked up a small number of times. The rearrangement links TRBV4-3 to TRBJ2-7; D is uncertain. The V and J ends lost 0 bases and 4 bases respectively, with 13 bases between them. The CDR3 consists of 15 residues. In germline, CDR1 is LGHNA, CDR2 YSLEER. The CDR3 DNA follows: TGCGCCAGCAGCCAAGATTTCGGCAGGATATACGAGCAGTACTTC. Its translation: CASSQDFGRIYEQYF.

This clone came up a few times. The chain employs TRBV19 and TRBJ1-5; 8 bases are shared with TRBD1. J gave up 4 bases and V 6 bases, and 11 bases lay outside the gene matches. Looked up from germline, CDR1 is LNHDA and CDR2 is SQIVND (reference sequence). CDR3 length: 16 amino acids. The CDR3 loop is CASRQTGQGTNQPQHF. CDR3 DNA sequence: TGTGCCAGTAGACAAACCGGACAGGGTACGAATCAGCCCCAGCATTTT.

The chain combines TRBV29-1 with TRBJ1-1; D might be TRBD1 (6 bases). CDR1 is SQVTM, CDR2 ANQGSEA, per germline. The germline V and J ends were trimmed by 6 bases and 0 bases, with 11 bases remaining between them. The CDR3 is made up of 13 amino acids. The CDR3 region has the DNA TGCAGCGTCGTCGGACAGATGAACACTGAAGCTTTCTTT. This encodes CSVVGQMNTEAFF.

This clone turned up a few times. The chain uses TRBV18 and TRBJ2-1, with 8 bases matching TRBD2. Germline V CDR1 and CDR2: KGHSH, LQKENI. CDR3 length: 13 residues. V dropped 1 base and J dropped 12; count of bases not matched to a gene: 5. CDR3 sequence (DNA): TGTGCCAGCTCACCACTTCCGGGAGGGCCGCAGTTCTTC. Translated: CASSPLPGGPQFF.

This chain uses TRBV18 with TRBJ2-2, with D possibly matching TRBD1 (6 bases). CDR1 KGHSH and CDR2 LQKENI come from the germline V gene. The length of the CDR3 is 15 residues. V dropped 3 bases and J dropped 1 base, with 9 bases sitting between them. DNA of the CDR3: TGTGCCAGCTCACCTTCGGGACAGAACACCGGGGAGCTGTTTTTT. It specifies CASSPSGQNTGELFF.

This chain uses TRBV27 with TRBJ2-5; TRBD2 matches at 8 bases. The CDR3 loop spans 14 amino acids. The ends lost 3 bases at V and 2 bases at J; junction bases unmatched: 2. Per the germline V gene, CDR1 is MNHEY and CDR2 is SMNVEV (reference sequence). The CDR3 loop is CASSFTSGQETQYF. DNA of the CDR3: TGTGCCAGCAGTTTCACTAGCGGACAAGAGACCCAGTACTTC.

This clone was detected only a few times. The chain couples TRBV5-1 to TRBJ2-3; TRBD2 aligns across 11 bases. The CDR3 extends over 17 amino acids. The trim removed 4 bases at V and 5 bases at J, leaving 12 bases unmatched. Germline V gene data show CDR1 as SGHRS and CDR2 as YFSETQ. CDR3 sequence: CASSEGTSGRWRDTQYF. For the CDR3, the DNA is TGCGCCAGCAGCGAAGGGACTAGCGGCCGCTGGAGAGATACGCAGTATTTT.

Worth noting for this clone: One end of the junction is discordant with germline, which a read error may explain. The gene calls are TRBV25-1 and TRBJ2-7, with 9 bases that match TRBD1. Germline CDR1 and CDR2: MGHDK and SYGVNS. The CDR3 has 13 residues. The CDR3 sequence is CASSPGQGYEQCF. The CDR3 DNA follows: TGTGCCAGCAGCCCGGGACAGGGCTACGAGCAGTGCTTC.

This clone was observed a handful of times. The V gene is TRBV10-3, the J gene TRBJ2-2, with TRBD1 identical over 12 bases. The junction had 5 bases not matched to a gene; V was cut back by 6 bases and J by 6 bases. The CDR3 is 15 residues long. The V gene's germline CDR1 is ENHRY and CDR2 SYGVKD. CDR3: CAIRGTGGESGELFF. Here the CDR3 DNA reads TGTGCCATCAGGGGGACAGGGGGCGAATCCGGGGAGCTGTTTTTT.

This clone was seen more than once but under ten times. This chain uses TRBV6-5 with TRBJ1-5; 7 bases are shared with TRBD1. J lost 4 bases, V lost 0 bases, and 3 bases had no gene match. Germline-derived CDR1 and CDR2 are MNHEY and SVGAGI. This CDR3 has 15 amino acids. CDR3 sequence: CASSYSGQPNQPQHF. In nucleotides, the CDR3 is TGTGCCAGCAGTTACTCGGGACAGCCGAATCAGCCCCAGCATTTT.

The chain carries TRBV4-1 and TRBJ2-3, with 12 bases that match TRBD2. Unmatched junction bases numbered 5, after V lost 4 bases and J lost 3 bases. The germline CDR1 and CDR2 sequences are MGHRA and YSYEKL. The CDR3 runs 16 residues. The DNA of the CDR3 is TGCGCCAGCAGCCTTGGACTAGCGGGGACAACAGATACGCAGTATTTT. Translated, it gives CASSLGLAGTTDTQYF.

The chain couples TRBV10-3 to TRBJ2-7; a weak D match, TRBD2 (6 bases). V dropped 6 bases and J dropped 0 bases, with 18 bases sitting between them. CDR1 and CDR2 (germline): ENHRY, SYGVKD. This CDR3 has 16 residues. The CDR3 spells CAISDTSRSSSYEQYF. CDR3 DNA sequence: TGTGCCATCAGCGACACTAGCCGGTCCAGCTCCTACGAGCAGTACTTC.

The CDR3 here is CASSSGQLNEKLFF. DNA of the CDR3: TGTGCCAGCAGCTCGGGACAGCTTAATGAAAAACTGTTTTTT. The rearrangement joins TRBV7-9 to TRBJ1-4; 7 nucleotides agree with TRBD1. This CDR3 has 14 residues. Trimming removed 4 bases from V and 4 bases from J; junction bases left unmatched: 3. The germline gives CDR1 SEHNR, CDR2 FQNEAQ (reference sequence).

V is TRBV10-3 and J is TRBJ2-1; D remains ambiguous. CDR1 is ENHRY, CDR2 SYGVKD, per germline. The CDR3 has 16 residues. The V end lost 0 bases, the J end lost 0 bases, and 9 bases lay between the germline ends. The CDR3 region is CAISESGQDSYNEQFF. The CDR3 DNA reads as TGTGCCATCAGTGAGTCTGGGCAGGACTCCTACAATGAGCAGTTCTTC.

This sequence joins TRBV30 and TRBJ2-7; 10 positions agree with TRBD2. J gave up 6 bases and V 8 bases, and 7 bases lay outside the gene matches. The CDR3 consists of 12 residues. CDR1 GTSNPN and CDR2 SVGIG come from the germline V gene (reference sequence). The CDR3 DNA is TGTGCCGGCTCGGGACTAGCGAGCGAGCAGTACTTC. Protein product: CAGSGLASEQYF.

This clone was detected a few times. Here the CDR3 reads CASSQSAGTGDYEQYF. The CDR3 DNA is TGTGCCAGCAGCCAGTCGGCCGGGACAGGGGACTACGAGCAGTACTTC. The genes are TRBV4-2 and TRBJ2-7; the match to TRBD1 covers 10 bases. The V segment lost 3 bases and the J segment 3 bases; nucleotides outside the gene matches: 8. The germline V gene has CDR1 LGHNA and CDR2 YNFKEQ. This CDR3 is 16 amino acids long.

V gene TRBV30 combines with J gene TRBJ2-1; TRBD2 is a possible D gene (5 bases). In germline, CDR1 is GTSNPN, CDR2 SVGIG (reference sequence). V lost 0 bases and J 9 bases, leaving 9 bases between the germline ends. The CDR3 spans 12 residues. The CDR3, as DNA: TGTGCCTGGAGTGTACTAGGAGGTGAGCAGTTCTTC. It is translated as CAWSVLGGEQFF. The variable domain in full, completed from reference TRBV30 and TRBJ2-1, reads SQTIHQWPATLVQPVGSPLSLECTVEGTSNPNLYWYRQAAGRGLQLLFYSVGIGQISSEVPQNLSASRPQDRQFILSSKKLLLSDSGFYLCAWSVLGGEQFFGPGTRLTVL.

This clone was seen more than once but under ten times. The chain recombines TRBV19 with TRBJ2-7; TRBD2 matches at 9 bases. V trimming: 5 bases; J trimming: 6 bases; junction bases outside the gene matches: 8. There are 14 residues in the CDR3. CDR1 is LNHDA and CDR2 is SQIVND in the germline V gene (reference sequence). The CDR3 reads CASSWLAGAPEQYF. CDR3 nucleotide sequence: TGTGCCAGTAGTTGGTTAGCGGGAGCCCCCGAGCAGTACTTC. Drawing the rest from reference TRBV19 and TRBJ2-7, the complete variable domain is DGGITQSPKYLFRKEGQNVTLSCEQNLNHDAMYWYRQDPGQGLRLIYYSQIVNDFQKGDIAEGYSVSREKKESFPLTVTSAQKNPTAFYLCASSWLAGAPEQYFGPGTRLTVT.

The chain links TRBV5-6 to TRBJ1-2; weak D call: TRBD1 (6 bases). The CDR3 consists of 15 residues. Trimming cost V 4 bases and J 2 bases, with 15 bases left between them. Germline V CDR1 and CDR2: SGHDT, YYEEEE. DNA of the CDR3: TGTGCCAGCAGCCACCCGCCAGGGGAGAACTATGGCTACACCTTC. Protein product: CASSHPPGENYGYTF. The full variable domain, completed using reference TRBV5-6 and TRBJ1-2, is DAGVTQSPTHLIKTRGQQVTLRCSPKSGHDTVSWYQQALGQGPQFIFQYYEEEERQRGNFPDRFSGHQFPNYSSELNVNALLLGDSALYLCASSHPPGENYGYTFGSGTRLTVV.

In its sample, this clone was seen a few times. This chain uses TRBV25-1 with TRBJ2-7; the match to TRBD2 covers 11 bases. The CDR3 contains 15 residues. The J segment lost 5 bases and the V segment lost 5 bases, leaving 8 bases of the junction unmatched. Germline V gene lookup returns CDR1 MGHDK and CDR2 SYGVNS. CDR3 coding DNA: TGTGCCAGCAGTTACCGTACTAGCGGGAGTGACGAGCAGTACTTC. Translation gives CASSYRTSGSDEQYF.

This clone was observed a few times. J is TRBJ2-1 and V is TRBV4-2, with D maybe TRBD2 (5 bases). The CDR3 totals 15 residues. CDR1 LGHNA and CDR2 YNFKEQ come from the germline V gene. Deletions cut 3 bases from V and 0 bases from J, with 9 bases between. CDR3 residues: CASSHSASSYNEQFF. As DNA, the CDR3 is TGTGCCAGCAGCCATAGCGCGAGCTCCTACAATGAGCAGTTCTTC.

This clone occurred a few times. The chain has TRBV27 and TRBJ2-4, with D maybe TRBD1 (7 bases). Germline CDR1 MNHEY, CDR2 SMNVEV (reference sequence). Trimming took off 4 bases at V and 0 bases at J, with 22 bases between the two ends. The CDR3 is made up of 19 amino acids. Written as DNA, the CDR3 is TGTGCCAGCAGTTGGACAGGACCCTCCCGGGGACTAGCCAAAAACATTCAGTACTTC. Translating it yields CASSWTGPSRGLAKNIQYF.

The gene calls are TRBV28 and TRBJ2-7; 8 nucleotides match TRBD2. Trimming at V came to 6 bases and at J to 2 bases, leaving 6 bases not matched to a gene. Germline loops: CDR1 MDHEN, CDR2 SYDVKM. This CDR3 is built from 14 residues. CDR3 sequence: CASRTSGLPYEQYF. The CDR3, as DNA: TGTGCCAGCAGAACTAGCGGCCTTCCCTACGAGCAGTACTTC.

This clone was recorded a few times. The chain has TRBV27 and TRBJ1-2; 12 nucleotides agree with TRBD1. With V trimmed by 5 bases and J by 3 bases, 13 bases remained unmatched. This CDR3 has 18 amino acids. Germline V lookup: CDR1 MNHEY, CDR2 SMNVEV (reference sequence). The CDR3 DNA reads TGTGCCAGCAGTCTTGCGGGGACAGGGGGCGAGAGCGACTATGGCTACACCTTC. This gives the protein CASSLAGTGGESDYGYTF.

This chain connects TRBV6-5 to TRBJ1-1; D uncertain. Germline-derived CDR1 and CDR2 are MNHEY and SVGAGI. V dropped 7 bases and J dropped 5 bases, with 8 bases sitting between them. The CDR3 loop spans 11 amino acids. The CDR3 bases are TGTGCCAGCACCGGCGGAACTGAAGCTTTCTTT. Residues: CASTGGTEAFF.